Following are 6 T cell receptor beta chains from one sample sequenced in a study of cytomegalovirus exposure and HLA in healthy donors (dated by TCRdb to the late 2010s). Receptor amplification or capture employed the immunoSEQ multiplex PCR assay. The clones in this table, taken by TCRdb from immuneACCESS, are in-frame only. Not every clone is retained; where verified, under half of the shortfall comes from an unresolved V gene, and the cause of the rest is unknown. The sample has 250,000 or so clones on record, around nine tenths of them singletons. Approximately 2.5% of the sample belongs to the ten largest clones. The sample consisted of PBMCs. The receptors derive from a young man in good health and CMV-seronegative.

Concerning this clone: This CDR3 is also generated by other DNA sequences in the sample. The chain has TRBV5-6 and TRBJ2-7; D is ambiguous. Germline V gene sequence: CDR1 SGHDT, CDR2 YYEEEE. The CDR3 consists of 13 residues. V gave up 1 base and J gave up 0 bases, with 5 bases separating them. The CDR3 sequence is CASSLRGSYEQYF. In DNA, the CDR3 is TGTGCCAGCAGCTTGCGCGGCTCCTACGAGCAGTACTTC.

V and J are TRBV5-1 and TRBJ2-4, with a weak D call TRBD1 (6 bases). This CDR3 is 16 amino acids long. Trimming took 0 bases from V and 7 from J, leaving 17 bases between them. Germline values: CDR1 SGHRS, CDR2 YFSETQ. This chain's CDR3 is CASSLEGVGSENIQYF. CDR3 nucleotides: TGCGCCAGCAGCTTGGAGGGGGTGGGCAGTGAGAACATTCAGTACTTC.

The rearrangement uses TRBV5-1 and TRBJ2-2; the D is unclear. There are 14 residues in the CDR3. Trimming cost V 4 bases and J 7 bases, with 14 bases left between them. CDR1 is SGHRS and CDR2 is YFSETQ in the germline V gene. In nucleotides, the CDR3 is TGCGCCAGCAGCCTGATTAGTAACGGCGGGGAGCTGTTTTTT. Its protein is CASSLISNGGELFF.

DNA of the CDR3: TGTGCCAGCAGTTCTTCAGTGAACACTGAAGCTTTCTTT. Its translation: CASSSSVNTEAFF. The chain uses TRBV6-5 and TRBJ1-1; D is unclear. Germline-derived CDR1 and CDR2 are MNHEY and SVGAGI. The CDR3 length is 13 residues. Trimming pared 4 bases from V and 0 bases from J, leaving 6 bases between.

This clone showed up just once. The chain recombines TRBV11-2 with TRBJ1-6; TRBD1 is a possible D gene (6 bases). Germline CDR1 and CDR2: SGHAT and FQNNGV. There are 15 residues in the CDR3. V dropped 5 bases and J dropped 8 bases, with 16 bases sitting between them. The DNA for the CDR3 is TGTGCCAGCAGCAGTCTACAGGGAACGGATTCACCCCTCCACTTT. It encodes CASSSLQGTDSPLHF. The entire variable domain, with the rest obtained from reference TRBV11-2 and TRBJ1-6, is as follows: EAGVAQSPRYKIIEKRQSVAFWCNPISGHATLYWYQQILGQGPKLLIQFQNNGVVDDSQLPKDRFSAERLKGVDSTLKIQPAKLEDSAVYLCASSSLQGTDSPLHFGNGTRLTVT.

The chain carries TRBV30 and TRBJ2-3, with TRBD2 matching over 11 bases. Germline V gene sequence: CDR1 GTSNPN, CDR2 SVGIG (reference sequence). The CDR3 spans 16 residues. The V gene end was trimmed by 2 bases and the J gene end by 2 bases; junction bases not matched to a gene: 6. DNA for the CDR3: TGTGCCTGGAGTATTTCTAGCGGGAGGTTCACAGATACGCAGTATTTT. This translates into CAWSISSGRFTDTQYF.